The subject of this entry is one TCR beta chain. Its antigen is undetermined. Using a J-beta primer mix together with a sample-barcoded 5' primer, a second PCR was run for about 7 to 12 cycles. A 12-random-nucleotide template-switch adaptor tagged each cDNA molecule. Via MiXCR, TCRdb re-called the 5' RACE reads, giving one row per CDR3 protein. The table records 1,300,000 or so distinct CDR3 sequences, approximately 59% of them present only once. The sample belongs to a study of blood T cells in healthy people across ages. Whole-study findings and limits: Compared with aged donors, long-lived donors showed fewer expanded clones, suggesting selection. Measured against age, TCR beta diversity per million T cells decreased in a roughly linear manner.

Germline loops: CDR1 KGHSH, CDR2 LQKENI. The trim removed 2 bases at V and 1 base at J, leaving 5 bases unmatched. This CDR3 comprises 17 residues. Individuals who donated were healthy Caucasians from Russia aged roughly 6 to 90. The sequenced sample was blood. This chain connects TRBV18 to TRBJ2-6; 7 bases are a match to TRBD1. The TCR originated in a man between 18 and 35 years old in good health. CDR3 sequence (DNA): TGTGCCAGCTCACCAAAAGGGGGCCGGTCTGGGGCCAACGTCCTGACTTTC. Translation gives CASSPKGGRSGANVLTF.